The entry below describes one T cell receptor beta chain. Germline V gene data show CDR1 as LNHNV and CDR2 as YYDKDF (reference sequence). The CDR3 has 14 amino acids. The V gene lost 1 base and the J gene lost 0 bases, with 7 bases spanning the gap. Measured with immunoSEQ multiplex PCR; TCRdb has only the in-frame clones, and not every one. The data contain 210,000 or so clones, 80% to 85% of them singletons. The data were obtained in a study of blood T cell repertoires in COVID-19. This sequence originates from a human donor in a cohort sampled during active COVID-19. This rearrangement joins TRBV15 to TRBJ2-7; possible D gene TRBD2, 5 bases. Sequenced: peripheral blood. The CDR3 sequence is CATSRGTYSYEQYF. The CDR3 nucleotides read TGTGCCACCAGCAGAGGGACTTACTCCTACGAGCAGTACTTC.